The entry below describes one T cell receptor (beta chain). The data belong to a study of cytomegalovirus exposure and HLA in healthy donors. This CDR3 is 15 amino acids long. V gave up 5 bases and J gave up 7 bases; unmatched junction bases: 13. Germline V gene lookup returns CDR1 SGHAT and CDR2 FQNNGV. Donors consisted of healthy bone marrow donors. The PCR ran on 60 Vbeta and 13 Jbeta primers. Data came from immunoSEQ multiplex PCR; TCRdb stores just in-frame clones and leaves some out. The sample has around 120,000 clones, more than 60% seen once. The J gene is TRBJ1-2, the V gene TRBV11-2, with 7 bases lining up with TRBD1. Sequencing input: PBMCs. This TCR came from a woman between 35 and 50 years old in good health and CMV-seronegative. CDR3 region: CASSRDREFRSGYTF. CDR3 nucleotide sequence: TGTGCCAGCAGCCGTGACAGGGAGTTCCGTAGTGGCTACACCTTC.